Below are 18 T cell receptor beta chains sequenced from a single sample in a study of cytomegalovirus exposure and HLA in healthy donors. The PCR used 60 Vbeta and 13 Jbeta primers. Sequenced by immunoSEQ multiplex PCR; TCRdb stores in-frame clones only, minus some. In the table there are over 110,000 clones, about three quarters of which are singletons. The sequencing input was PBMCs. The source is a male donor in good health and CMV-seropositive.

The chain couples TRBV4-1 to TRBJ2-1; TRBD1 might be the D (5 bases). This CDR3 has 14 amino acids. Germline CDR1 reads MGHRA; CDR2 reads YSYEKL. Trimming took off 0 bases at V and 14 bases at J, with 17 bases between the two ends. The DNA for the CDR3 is TGCGCCAGCAGCCAAGAAGGGGCTACTATTACCAAGTTCTTC. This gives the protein CASSQEGATITKFF.

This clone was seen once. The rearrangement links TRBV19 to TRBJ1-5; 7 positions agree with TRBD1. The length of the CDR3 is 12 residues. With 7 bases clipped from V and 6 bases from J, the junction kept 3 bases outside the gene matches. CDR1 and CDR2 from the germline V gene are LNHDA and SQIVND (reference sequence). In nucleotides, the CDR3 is TGTGCCAGTACCCACAGGGGTCAGCCCCAGCATTTT. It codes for CASTHRGQPQHF.

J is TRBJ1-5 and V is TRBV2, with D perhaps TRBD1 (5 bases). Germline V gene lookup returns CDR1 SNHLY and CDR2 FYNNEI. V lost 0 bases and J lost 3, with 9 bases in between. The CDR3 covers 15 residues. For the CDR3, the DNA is TGTGCCAGCAGTGAAGCGGGGCACCACAATCAGCCCCAGCATTTT. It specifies CASSEAGHHNQPQHF.

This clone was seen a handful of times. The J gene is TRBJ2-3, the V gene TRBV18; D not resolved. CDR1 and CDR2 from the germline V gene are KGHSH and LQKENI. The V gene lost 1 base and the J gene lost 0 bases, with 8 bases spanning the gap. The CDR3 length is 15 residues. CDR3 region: CASSPLGLSTDTQYF. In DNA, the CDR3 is TGTGCCAGCTCACCACTCGGTCTCAGCACAGATACGCAGTATTTT.

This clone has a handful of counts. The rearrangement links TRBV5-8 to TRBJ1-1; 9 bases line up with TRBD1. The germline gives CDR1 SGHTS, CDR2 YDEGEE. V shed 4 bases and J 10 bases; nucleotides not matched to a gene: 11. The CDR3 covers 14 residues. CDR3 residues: CASSPVGQGKSAFF. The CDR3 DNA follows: TGTGCCAGCAGCCCGGTGGGACAGGGAAAATCAGCTTTCTTT.

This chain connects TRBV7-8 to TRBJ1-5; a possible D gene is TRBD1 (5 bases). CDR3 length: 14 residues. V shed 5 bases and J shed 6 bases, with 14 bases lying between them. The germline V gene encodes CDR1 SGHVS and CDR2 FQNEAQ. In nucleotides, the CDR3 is TGTGCCAGCAGCCCGTTGGACACTGCTCAGCCCCAGCATTTT. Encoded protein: CASSPLDTAQPQHF.

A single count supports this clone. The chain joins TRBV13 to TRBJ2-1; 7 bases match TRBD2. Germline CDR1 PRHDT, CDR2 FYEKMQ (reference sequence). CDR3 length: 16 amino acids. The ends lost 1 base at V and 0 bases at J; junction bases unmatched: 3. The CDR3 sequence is CASSLEGGSSYNEQFF. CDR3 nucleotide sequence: TGTGCCAGCAGCTTAGAGGGCGGGAGCTCCTACAATGAGCAGTTCTTC.

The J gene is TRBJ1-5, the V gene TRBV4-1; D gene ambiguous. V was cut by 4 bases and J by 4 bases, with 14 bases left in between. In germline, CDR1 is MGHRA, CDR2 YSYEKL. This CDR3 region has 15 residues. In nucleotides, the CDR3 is TGCGCCAGCAGCCCGATCGAGGGCCTGAATCAGCCCCAGCATTTT. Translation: CASSPIEGLNQPQHF.

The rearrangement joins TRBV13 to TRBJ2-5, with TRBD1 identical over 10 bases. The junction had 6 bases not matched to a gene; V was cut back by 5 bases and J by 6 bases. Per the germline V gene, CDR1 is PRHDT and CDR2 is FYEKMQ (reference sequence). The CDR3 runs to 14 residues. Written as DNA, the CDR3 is TGTGCCAGCAGCCTCGGGACAGGGGTGCAGACCCAGTACTTC. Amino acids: CASSLGTGVQTQYF.

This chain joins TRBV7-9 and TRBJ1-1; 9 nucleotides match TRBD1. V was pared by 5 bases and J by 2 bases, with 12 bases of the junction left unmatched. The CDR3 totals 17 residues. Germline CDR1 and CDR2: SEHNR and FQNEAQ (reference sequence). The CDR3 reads CASSRHRGRDLNTEAFF. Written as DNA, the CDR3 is TGTGCCAGCAGCCGACACAGGGGGCGAGACCTTAACACTGAAGCTTTCTTT.

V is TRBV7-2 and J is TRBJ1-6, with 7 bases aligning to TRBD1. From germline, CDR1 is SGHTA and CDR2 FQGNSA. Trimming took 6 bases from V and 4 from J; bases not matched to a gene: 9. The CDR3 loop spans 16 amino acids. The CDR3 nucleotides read TGTGCCAGCAGTCAATTGACAGGGCGTTATAATTCACCCCTCCACTTT. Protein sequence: CASSQLTGRYNSPLHF.

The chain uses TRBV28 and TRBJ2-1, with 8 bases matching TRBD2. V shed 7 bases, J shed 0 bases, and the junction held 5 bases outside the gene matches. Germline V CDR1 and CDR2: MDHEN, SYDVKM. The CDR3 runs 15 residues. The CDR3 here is CASTRGGSSYNEQFF. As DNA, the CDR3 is TGTGCCAGCACTCGGGGGGGAAGCTCCTACAATGAGCAGTTCTTC.

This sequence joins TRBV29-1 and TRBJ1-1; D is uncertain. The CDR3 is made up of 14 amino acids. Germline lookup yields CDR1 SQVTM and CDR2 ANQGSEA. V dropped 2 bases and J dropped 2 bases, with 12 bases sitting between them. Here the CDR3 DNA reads TGCAGCGTTGAACTGCTCGCTAAAAACACTGAAGCTTTCTTT. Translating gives CSVELLAKNTEAFF.

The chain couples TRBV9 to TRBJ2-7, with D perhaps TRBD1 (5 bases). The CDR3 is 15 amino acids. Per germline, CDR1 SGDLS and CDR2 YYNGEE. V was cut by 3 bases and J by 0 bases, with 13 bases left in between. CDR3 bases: TGTGCCAGCAGCGAGGGTGACAGAGGCTCCTACGAGCAGTACTTC. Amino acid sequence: CASSEGDRGSYEQYF.

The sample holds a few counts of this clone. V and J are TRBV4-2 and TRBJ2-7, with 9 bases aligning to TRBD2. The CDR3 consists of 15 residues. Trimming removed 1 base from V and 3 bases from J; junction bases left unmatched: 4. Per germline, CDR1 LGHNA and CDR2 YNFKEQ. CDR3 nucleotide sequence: TGTGCCAGCAGCCAAGCCGGGACTAGCTACTACGAGCAGTACTTC. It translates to CASSQAGTSYYEQYF.

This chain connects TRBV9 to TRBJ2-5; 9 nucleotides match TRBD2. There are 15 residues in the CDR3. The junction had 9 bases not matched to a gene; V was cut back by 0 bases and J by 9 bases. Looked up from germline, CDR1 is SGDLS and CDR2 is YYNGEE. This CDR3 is CASSVVPTSGWAQYF. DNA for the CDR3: TGTGCCAGCAGCGTAGTCCCCACTAGCGGGTGGGCCCAGTACTTC.

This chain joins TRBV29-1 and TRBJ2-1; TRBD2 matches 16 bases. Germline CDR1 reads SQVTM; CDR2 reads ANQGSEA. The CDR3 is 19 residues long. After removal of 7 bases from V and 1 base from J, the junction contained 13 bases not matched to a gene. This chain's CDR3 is CSGRTGTSGRARSYNEQFF. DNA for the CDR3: TGCAGCGGGAGAACCGGGACTAGCGGGAGGGCCAGGTCCTACAATGAGCAGTTCTTC.

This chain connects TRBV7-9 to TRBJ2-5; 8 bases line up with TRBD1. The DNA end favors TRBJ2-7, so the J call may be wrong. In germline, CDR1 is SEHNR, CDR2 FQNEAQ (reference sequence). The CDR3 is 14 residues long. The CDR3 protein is CASSSDRGFYEQYF. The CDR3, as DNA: TGTGCCAGCAGCTCTGACAGGGGATTCTACGAGCAGTACTTC.